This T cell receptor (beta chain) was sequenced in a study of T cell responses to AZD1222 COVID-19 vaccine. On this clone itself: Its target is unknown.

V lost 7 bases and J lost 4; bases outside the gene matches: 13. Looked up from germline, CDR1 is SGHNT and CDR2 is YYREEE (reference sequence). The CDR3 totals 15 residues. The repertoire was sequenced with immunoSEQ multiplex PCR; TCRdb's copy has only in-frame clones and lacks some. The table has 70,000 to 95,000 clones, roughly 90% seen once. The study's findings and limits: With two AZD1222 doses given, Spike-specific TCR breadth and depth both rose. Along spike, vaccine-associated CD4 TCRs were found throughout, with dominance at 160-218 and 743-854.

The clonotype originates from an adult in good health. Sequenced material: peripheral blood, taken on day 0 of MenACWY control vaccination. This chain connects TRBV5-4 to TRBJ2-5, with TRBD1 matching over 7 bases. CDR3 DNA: TGTGCCAGCTCCCCGGGTGAGGGGGCTGGAGAGACCCAGTACTTC. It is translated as CASSPGEGAGETQYF.